Listed below are T cell receptor beta chains from one sample, sequenced in a study of T cells expressing NK-cell markers. TCRdb re-analyzed the 5' RACE reads; it lists each CDR3 protein once, without DNA. The table lists 200,000 to 300,000 distinct CDR3 sequences. Sequencing was carried out using blood T cells: a sorted CD56 or NKG2C T cell subset, CD4+ or CD8+ T cells, or bulk PBMC T cells (not recorded which). The receptors originated from a woman aged 18 to 69 in good health. CDR3s include the opening cysteine and the closing phenylalanine or tryptophan.

CDR3	J	V
CSAEDRGGPAANYGYTF	TRBJ1-2	TRBV29-1
CATSDAGRTYNEQFF	TRBJ2-1	TRBV24-1
CSARHSRPNTEAFF	TRBJ1-1	TRBV20-1
CASSPTGGNEKLFF	TRBJ1-4	TRBV18
CASSTRLAGRTDTQYF	TRBJ2-3	TRBV7-9
CASSLGAAGAEAFF	TRBJ1-1	TRBV7-8
CASSLEPSGSTDTQYF	TRBJ2-3	TRBV5-1
CASSLDPGVELFF	TRBJ1-4	TRBV5-1
CASSGKRGQETQYF	TRBJ2-5	TRBV11-3
CSLRDRHNEQFF	TRBJ2-1	TRBV20-1
CASGRSGANVLTF	TRBJ2-6	TRBV4-3
CASSYQGEAYGYTF	TRBJ1-2	TRBV6-5
CASSRRDSKETQYF	TRBJ2-5	TRBV5-1
CASKEGPHRLWEQYF	TRBJ2-7	TRBV28
CATSARDRGSDTQYF	TRBJ2-3	TRBV24-1
CASSDRGRNTDTQYF	TRBJ2-3	TRBV6-1
CASSSLSLAEETQYF	TRBJ2-5	TRBV6-5
CASTPRLAQPYEQYF	TRBJ2-7	TRBV6-1
CAIRSTGMNTEAFF	TRBJ1-1	TRBV10-3
CASSLTGGGYSQDTDTQYF	TRBJ2-3	TRBV7-3
CASSLGTVESEAFF	TRBJ1-1	TRBV5-1
CSAGTGGSETQYF	TRBJ2-5	TRBV20-1
CASVHLGEQFF	TRBJ2-1	TRBV6-6
CASTPKRSSYNEQFF	TRBJ2-1	TRBV6-2/TRBV6-3
CASSLSSGSRFEETQYF	TRBJ2-5	TRBV7-9
CASHLTGDNSPLHF	TRBJ1-6	TRBV5-5
CSARDVRGKRAYNEQFF	TRBJ2-1	TRBV20-1
CASSVRTGMAEAFF	TRBJ1-1	TRBV9
CASRLTDNQPQHF	TRBJ1-5	TRBV5-1
CADRGQGRNNYGYTF	TRBJ1-2	TRBV6-4
CSASKGTLSSYEQYF	TRBJ2-7	TRBV20-1
CASSQEGAGGHPSTDTQYF	TRBJ2-3	TRBV4-2
CASTLNRAETQYF	TRBJ2-5	TRBV12-3/TRBV12-4
CASKGLAGDPYNEQFF	TRBJ2-1	TRBV6-4
CSARLDSYEQYF	TRBJ2-7	TRBV20-1
CSARDYRGTTEAFF	TRBJ1-1	TRBV20-1
CSVRSGSSYNEQFF	TRBJ2-1	TRBV20-1
CASSLTDRTQYF	TRBJ2-5	TRBV6-2/TRBV6-3
CSGAGGTDTQYF	TRBJ2-3	TRBV20-1
CASSQSVRLAGFLHNEQFF	TRBJ2-1	TRBV23-1
CASSQGGSDPTPHF	TRBJ1-5	TRBV4-2
CASSQRQGPQRGIDNEQFF	TRBJ2-1	TRBV14
CASSPPFSGGARGFREQYF	TRBJ2-7	TRBV18
CASSLQVNNEQFF	TRBJ2-1	TRBV5-1
CASPHGRAYEQFF	TRBJ2-1	TRBV9
CASSLPGQSTDTQYF	TRBJ2-3	TRBV28
CASSSDSKSYEQYF	TRBJ2-7	TRBV7-9
CASSPRGPASSGNQPQHF	TRBJ1-5	TRBV18
CASSLIGLAITGELFF	TRBJ2-2	TRBV6-2/TRBV6-3
CASSLQGATGELFF	TRBJ2-2	TRBV12-3/TRBV12-4
CATSSKVPYEQYF	TRBJ2-7	TRBV15